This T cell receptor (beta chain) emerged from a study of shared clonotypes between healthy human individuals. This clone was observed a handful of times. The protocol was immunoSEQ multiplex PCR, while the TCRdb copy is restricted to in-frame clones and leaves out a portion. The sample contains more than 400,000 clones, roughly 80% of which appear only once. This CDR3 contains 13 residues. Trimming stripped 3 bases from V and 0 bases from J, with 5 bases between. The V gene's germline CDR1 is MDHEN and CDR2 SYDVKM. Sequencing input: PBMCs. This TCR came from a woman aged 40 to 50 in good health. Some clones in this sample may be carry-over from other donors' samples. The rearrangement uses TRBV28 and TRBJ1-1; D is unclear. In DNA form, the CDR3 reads TGTGCCAGCAGTTTGAGGATGAACACTGAAGCTTTCTTT. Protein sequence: CASSLRMNTEAFF.